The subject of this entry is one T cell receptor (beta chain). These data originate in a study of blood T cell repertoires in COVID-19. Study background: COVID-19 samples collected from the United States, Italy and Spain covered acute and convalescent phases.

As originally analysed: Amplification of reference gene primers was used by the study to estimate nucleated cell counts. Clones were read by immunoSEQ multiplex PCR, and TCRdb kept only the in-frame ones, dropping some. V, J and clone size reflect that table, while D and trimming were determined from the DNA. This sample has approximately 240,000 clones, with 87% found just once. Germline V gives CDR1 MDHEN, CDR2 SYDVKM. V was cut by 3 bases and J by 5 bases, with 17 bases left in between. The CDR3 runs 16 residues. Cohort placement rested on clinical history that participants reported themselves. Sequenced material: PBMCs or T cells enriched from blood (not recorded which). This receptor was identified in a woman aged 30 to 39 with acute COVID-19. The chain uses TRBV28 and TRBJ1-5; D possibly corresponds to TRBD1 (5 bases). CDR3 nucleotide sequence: TGTGCCAGCAGTTTTGGGCCACCCAAGGGGCATCAGCCCCAGCATTTT. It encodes CASSFGPPKGHQPQHF.